This entry concerns a single T cell receptor (beta chain). Assay used: immunoSEQ multiplex PCR; TCRdb lists only in-frame clones, some missing. The sample holds 130,000 to 150,000 clones, about 90% seen once. Germline loops: CDR1 SGHTA, CDR2 FQGTGA. With V trimmed by 4 bases and J by 6 bases, 9 bases remained unmatched. The CDR3 loop spans 16 amino acids. These data come from a study of blood T cell repertoires in COVID-19. For the study at large: From the United States, Italy and Spain came samples of acute and convalescent COVID-19. T cells, B-cell-depleted T cells, or PBMCs supplied cDNA or gDNA.

This TCR came from a man aged 50 or older who had recovered from COVID-19. The gene calls are TRBV7-3 and TRBJ2-3; 11 nucleotides line up with TRBD2. The specimen sequenced was peripheral blood. CDR3 nucleotides: TGTGCCAGCAGCTCGTTCCTAGCGGGGGGAAAGGATACGCAGTATTTT. Amino acids: CASSSFLAGGKDTQYF.